A single TCR beta chain is shown here with its context. Enrollment of patients from Seattle took place during active infection, with longitudinal follow-up. The source of the sample is a study of blood T cell repertoires in COVID-19. Study-level information: Samples taken during acute and convalescent COVID-19 were collected in the United States, Italy and Spain. In each case, the material was cDNA or gDNA derived from T cells, B-cell-depleted T cells, or PBMCs.

As handled by the study authors: Reference gene primer amplification gave estimated nucleated cell counts. The data were produced by immunoSEQ multiplex PCR, yet TCRdb's version contains in-frame clones alone and is incomplete. The V and J calls and the clone size are those of that table, but D and trimming were determined from the DNA. The sample lists nearly 250,000 clones, more than 70% occurring once. The CDR3 sequence is 14 residues long. Unmatched junction bases numbered 10, after V lost 3 bases and J lost 13 bases. The V gene's germline CDR1 is LNHDA and CDR2 SQIVND (reference sequence). The specimen was peripheral blood. The sequence was obtained from a woman aged 80 or older with COVID-19, enrolled during active disease. This chain uses TRBV19 with TRBJ1-1, with 11 bases identical to TRBD1. This CDR3 is CASSIGQGASLVFF. The CDR3 DNA is TGTGCCAGTAGTATTGGACAGGGGGCAAGTCTCGTTTTCTTT.